This TCR beta chain originates from a study of T cell responses to AZD1222 COVID-19 vaccine. Assay: immunoSEQ multiplex PCR; the TCRdb copy retains only in-frame clones and omits some. The top ten clones hold around 8.3% of a sample with over 95,000 clones, roughly 90% of them seen once. The sequence derives from an adult who received the AZD1222 COVID-19 vaccine. The sequencing used peripheral blood, collected 28 days after the second AZD1222 dose.

The CDR3 here is CASSESTEAGGLNSYEQYF. CDR3 nucleotide sequence: TGCGCCAGCAGTGAGTCGACAGAAGCGGGAGGGCTTAACTCCTACGAGCAGTACTTC. The chain has TRBV10-2 and TRBJ2-7, with 10 bases identical to TRBD2. Germline-derived CDR1 and CDR2 are WSHSY and SAAADI. V shed 0 bases and J 0 bases; nucleotides not matched to a gene: 11. The CDR3 totals 19 residues.